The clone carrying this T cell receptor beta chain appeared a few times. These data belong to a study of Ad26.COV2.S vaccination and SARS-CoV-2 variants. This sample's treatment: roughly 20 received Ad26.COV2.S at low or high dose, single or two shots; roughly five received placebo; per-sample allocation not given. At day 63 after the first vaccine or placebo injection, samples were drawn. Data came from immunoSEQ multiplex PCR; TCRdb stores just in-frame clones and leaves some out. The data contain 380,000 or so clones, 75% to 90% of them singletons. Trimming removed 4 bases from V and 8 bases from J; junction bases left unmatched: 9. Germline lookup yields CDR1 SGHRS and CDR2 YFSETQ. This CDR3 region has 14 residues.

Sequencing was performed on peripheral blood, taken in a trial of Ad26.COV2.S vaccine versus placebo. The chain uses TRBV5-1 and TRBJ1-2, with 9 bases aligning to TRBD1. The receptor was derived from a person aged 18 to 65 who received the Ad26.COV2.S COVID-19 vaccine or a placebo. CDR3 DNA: TGCGCCAGCAGCCGGGAAACAGGGGGCTGGGGCTACACCTTC. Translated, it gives CASSRETGGWGYTF. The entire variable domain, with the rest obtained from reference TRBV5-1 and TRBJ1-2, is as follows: KAGVTQTPRYLIKTRGQQVTLSCSPISGHRSVSWYQQTPGQGLQFLFEYFSETQRNKGNFPGRFSGRQFSNSRSEMNVSTLELGDSALYLCASSRETGGWGYTFGSGTRLTVV.